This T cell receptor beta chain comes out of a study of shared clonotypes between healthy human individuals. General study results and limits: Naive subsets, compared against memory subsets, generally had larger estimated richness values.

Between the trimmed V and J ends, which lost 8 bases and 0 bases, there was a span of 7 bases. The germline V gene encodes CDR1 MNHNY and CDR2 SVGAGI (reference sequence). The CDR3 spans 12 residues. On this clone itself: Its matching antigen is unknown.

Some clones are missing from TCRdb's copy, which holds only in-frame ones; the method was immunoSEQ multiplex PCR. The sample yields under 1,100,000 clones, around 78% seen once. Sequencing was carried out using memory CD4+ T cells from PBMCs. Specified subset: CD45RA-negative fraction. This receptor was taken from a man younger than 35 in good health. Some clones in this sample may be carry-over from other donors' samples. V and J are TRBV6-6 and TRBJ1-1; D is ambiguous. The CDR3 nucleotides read TGTGCCAGCGCCCGCCTGAACACTGAAGCTTTCTTT. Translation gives CASARLNTEAFF.